These 21 T cell receptor beta chains originate from one sample sequenced in a study of vaccination and CD4 T cells after COVID-19. What these receptors recognize is not known. Once obtained from cultured CD4+ T cells, the DNA was sequenced using the Oncomine TCR Beta short-read assay. TCRdb independently ran MiXCR on the PCR reads; one entry per CDR3 protein. The sample carries about 12,000 distinct CDR3 sequences, about half recorded once. Treatment reported: roughly 11-day PBMC culture with coronavirus spike peptide pools or control peptides (ViraFEST assay). The sample comprised CD4+ T cells from blood, cultured in vitro. These receptors all come from a human donor who had recovered from COVID-19.

This clonotype has just one count. The chain joins TRBV11-2 to TRBJ1-5; D is undetermined. Trimming left V 1 base short and J 6 bases short, with 7 bases between. Per germline, CDR1 SGHAT and CDR2 FQNNGV. The CDR3 spans 13 residues. CDR3 residues: CASSLGVSQPQHF. The CDR3 coding sequence is TGTGCCAGCAGCTTAGGTGTAAGTCAGCCCCAGCATTTT.

The J gene is TRBJ2-5, the V gene TRBV10-3, with a weak D call TRBD2 (6 bases). Between the trimmed V and J ends, which lost 6 bases and 5 bases, there was a span of 10 bases. This CDR3 comprises 12 residues. Germline V lookup: CDR1 ENHRY, CDR2 SYGVKD. Here the CDR3 reads CAIRAAGETQYF. CDR3 coding DNA: TGTGCCATCAGGGCGGCGGGGGAGACCCAGTACTTC.

This clonotype rates as medium-sized (0.01 to 0.1%). This chain links TRBV6-1 with TRBJ2-5; no reliable D call. V gave up 2 bases and J gave up 5 bases, with 15 bases separating them. Germline CDR1 and CDR2: MNHNS and SASEGT. The CDR3 is 15 residues long. CDR3 sequence reads: CASSERSDGRETQYF. CDR3 nucleotide sequence: TGTGCCAGCAGTGAACGGAGTGACGGTCGGGAGACCCAGTACTTC.

The gene calls are TRBV18 and TRBJ2-6; D ambiguous. The V and J ends lost 2 bases and 4 bases respectively, with 6 bases between them. The CDR3 contains 14 residues. Germline V gives CDR1 KGHSH, CDR2 LQKENI. The CDR3 loop reads CASSPGSGANVLTF. As DNA, the CDR3 is TGTGCCAGCTCACCAGGGTCCGGGGCCAACGTCCTGACTTTC.

The V and J genes are TRBV7-9 and TRBJ2-5, with 14 bases aligning to TRBD2. The trim removed 5 bases at V and 5 bases at J, leaving 7 bases unmatched. The germline CDR1 and CDR2 sequences are SEHNR and FQNEAQ (reference sequence). The CDR3 consists of 16 residues. CDR3 coding DNA: TGTGCCAGCAGCCTCGGGACTAGCGGGAGACGGGAGACCCAGTACTTC. This gives the protein CASSLGTSGRRETQYF.

This chain uses TRBV20-1 with TRBJ1-4, with D perhaps matching TRBD1 (5 bases). Germline CDR1 and CDR2: DFQATT and SNEGSKA (reference sequence). The CDR3 is 15 residues long. V lost 0 bases and J lost 8, with 16 bases in between. CDR3 nucleotide sequence: TGCAGTGCTAGAGATCCTTGGGGACGCGGAGAAAAACTGTTTTTT. This codes for CSARDPWGRGEKLFF.

V gene TRBV28 combines with J gene TRBJ2-7; D call uncertain. The CDR3 consists of 13 residues. CDR1 MDHEN and CDR2 SYDVKM come from the germline V gene. The ends were cut back, 1 base at V and 1 base at J, with 5 bases in the middle. In nucleotides, the CDR3 is TGTGCCAGCAGTTTATTGACGTCCTACGAGCAGTACTTC. Translating gives CASSLLTSYEQYF.

This clonotype was picked up one time. V and J are TRBV4-1 and TRBJ2-1; possibly TRBD2 for D (5 bases). Germline V gene data show CDR1 as MGHRA and CDR2 as YSYEKL. The CDR3 contains 20 residues. V was cut by 1 base and J by 5 bases, with 27 bases left in between. CDR3 bases: TGCGCCAGCAGCCAAGTATGGTTAGGCCCTTCACTAGTACGAAACAATGAGCAGTTCTTC. Its protein is CASSQVWLGPSLVRNNEQFF.

The genes are TRBV19 and TRBJ1-1; no reliable D call. The CDR3 runs 13 residues. V dropped 1 base and J dropped 3 bases, with 6 bases sitting between them. Germline CDR1 reads LNHDA; CDR2 reads SQIVND (reference sequence). CDR3 nucleotide sequence: TGTGCCAGTAGTATAGCACAGTACACTGAAGCTTTCTTT. The encoded protein is CASSIAQYTEAFF.

This sequence joins TRBV15 and TRBJ2-4; D possibly corresponds to TRBD1 (7 bases). The CDR3 is 16 residues long. The germline gives CDR1 LNHNV, CDR2 YYDKDF (reference sequence). Trimming removed 0 bases at V and 7 bases at J, with 16 bases between. In nucleotides, the CDR3 is TGTGCCACCAGCAGAGATGTCAGGGGGGTGTCCAACATTCAGTACTTC. Protein: CATSRDVRGVSNIQYF.

The chain uses TRBV2 and TRBJ2-2, with 7 bases matching TRBD1. The J segment lost 7 bases and the V segment lost 6 bases, leaving 11 bases of the junction unmatched. The V gene's germline CDR1 is SNHLY and CDR2 FYNNEI. This CDR3 has 15 residues. The CDR3 DNA reads TGTGCCAGCAGAACCCCTAGGGGGCAGATCGGGGAGCTGTTTTTT. Protein: CASRTPRGQIGELFF.

This sequence joins TRBV20-1 and TRBJ2-3; D assignment may be TRBD1 or TRBD2 (5 bases each). V dropped 3 bases and J dropped 2 bases, with 9 bases sitting between them. From germline, CDR1 is DFQATT and CDR2 SNEGSKA (reference sequence). The CDR3 has 13 amino acids. CDR3 region: CSARGPTTDTQYF. The DNA for the CDR3 is TGCAGTGCTAGGGGACCTACCACAGATACGCAGTATTTT.

The gene calls are TRBV12-3 or TRBV12-4 and TRBJ2-5; tentative D call: TRBD1 (6 bases). V dropped 6 bases and J dropped 5 bases, with 16 bases sitting between them. The CDR3 has 14 amino acids. CDR3 bases: TGTGCCAGCAGCCCCAGGGGTGTAACGGAGACCCAGTACTTC. Translated, it gives CASSPRGVTETQYF.

J is TRBJ2-2 and V is TRBV10-1, with 11 bases matching TRBD2. CDR3 length: 16 residues. V was clipped by 3 bases and J by 3 bases; unmatched bases: 3. Germline CDR1 reads WNHNN; CDR2 reads SYGVQD (reference sequence). CDR3 DNA: TGCGCCAGCAGTGAACGACTAGCGGGGCACACCGGGGAGCTGTTTTTT. Translating it yields CASSERLAGHTGELFF.

This clonotype was found once. The chain couples TRBV20-1 to TRBJ2-1; TRBD2 is a possible D gene (6 bases). The CDR3 sequence is 15 residues long. Trimming shortened V by 4 bases and J by 0 bases, and 13 bases separated the two germline ends. CDR1 and CDR2 from the germline V gene are DFQATT and SNEGSKA (reference sequence). The CDR3 sequence is CSATELAYSYNEQFF. Written as DNA, the CDR3 is TGCAGTGCTACTGAACTAGCCTACTCCTACAATGAGCAGTTCTTC.

This rearrangement joins TRBV9 to TRBJ1-6; D is unclear. V dropped 3 bases and J dropped 8 bases, with 9 bases sitting between them. Germline assignment: CDR1 SGDLS and CDR2 YYNGEE. The CDR3 extends over 13 amino acids. CDR3 sequence reads: CASSASSDSPLHF. The CDR3 region has the DNA TGTGCCAGCAGCGCCTCCTCCGATTCACCCCTCCACTTT. The entire variable domain, with the rest obtained from reference TRBV9 and TRBJ1-6, is as follows: DSGVTQTPKHLITATGQRVTLRCSPRSGDLSVYWYQQSLDQGLQFLIQYYNGEERAKGNILERFSAQQFPDLHSELNLSSLELGDSALYFCASSASSDSPLHFGNGTRLTVT.

This chain links TRBV6-1 with TRBJ2-1, with D possibly TRBD1 on 6 matching bases. Germline CDR1 MNHNS, CDR2 SASEGT. Between the trimmed V and J ends, which lost 7 bases and 4 bases, there was a span of 11 bases. The CDR3 spans 13 residues. CDR3 in amino acids: CASNIQGYNEQFF. CDR3 bases: TGTGCCAGCAACATACAGGGATACAATGAGCAGTTCTTC.

This clonotype showed up just a few times. V is TRBV7-6 and J is TRBJ2-5; 7 nucleotides match TRBD2. There are 18 residues in the CDR3. Germline assignment: CDR1 SGHVS and CDR2 FNYEAQ. V dropped 5 bases and J dropped 1; count of bases not matched to a gene: 16. DNA of the CDR3: TGTGCCAGCAGCAGCGGCTTCTGGACTAGTGCGAGCCAAGAGACCCAGTACTTC. Translation: CASSSGFWTSASQETQYF.

This chain connects TRBV7-9 to TRBJ2-6; D possibly corresponds to TRBD2 (5 bases). This CDR3 region has 17 residues. Germline CDR1 SEHNR, CDR2 FQNEAQ (reference sequence). The ends were cut back, 6 bases at V and 5 bases at J, with 20 bases in the middle. The CDR3 nucleotides are TGTGCCAGCAGTCCCAATCCCGAGGGCCTCTGGGCCAACGTCCTGACTTTC. This gives the protein CASSPNPEGLWANVLTF.

This chain uses TRBV28 with TRBJ2-4, with 15 bases lining up with TRBD2. The junction had 11 bases not matched to a gene; V was cut back by 5 bases and J by 0 bases. Germline loops: CDR1 MDHEN, CDR2 SYDVKM. The CDR3 length is 20 residues. CDR3 DNA: TGTGCCAGCAGTCAGCCGGGACTAGCGGGAGGTCCGATAGCCAAAAACATTCAGTACTTC. This encodes CASSQPGLAGGPIAKNIQYF.

This clonotype was found a few times. The J gene is TRBJ1-1, the V gene TRBV20-1, with D possibly being TRBD1 (5 bases). Between the trimmed V and J ends, which lost 6 bases and 0 bases, there was a span of 11 bases. This CDR3 has 13 amino acids. Germline V lookup: CDR1 DFQATT, CDR2 SNEGSKA (reference sequence). CDR3 DNA sequence: TGCAGTGCCCGGGGGAGGGTGAACACTGAAGCTTTCTTT. Translation gives CSARGRVNTEAFF.